These T cell receptor beta chains were read from a single sample in a study of human thymus T cells. TCRdb's table, derived via immunoSEQ multiplex PCR, lists solely in-frame clones and lacks some. The data contain tens of thousands of clones, 85% to 95% of them seen just once; the ten biggest clones take up approximately 0.13%. The specimen sequenced was blood. The receptors stem from a boy under two years old with a congenital heart defect but otherwise immunologically healthy. The CDR3 runs from the conserved cysteine through the conserved F or W. A D gene is named only where the DNA matches it firmly. The size of a clone is reported for some rows only, either as once, few or many, or as a class for expanded clones.

CDR3 DNA: TGTGCCAGCAGCTTAGGGCTAGCAGGGACTGAAGCTTTCTTT; CDR3 protein: CASSLGLAGTEAFF; D gene: -; clone size: once; J gene: TRBJ1-1; V gene: TRBV13
CDR3 DNA: TGCAGCGTTGGACTGCAGAACACTGAAGCTTTCTTT; CDR3 protein: CSVGLQNTEAFF; D gene: -; clone size: once; J gene: TRBJ1-1; V gene: TRBV29-1
CDR3 DNA: TGTGCCAGCAGCCAGGACCCGGACGTAGTCGGCAATGAGCAGTTCTTC; CDR3 protein: CASSQDPDVVGNEQFF; D gene: -; clone size: -; J gene: TRBJ2-1; V gene: TRBV4-2
CDR3 DNA: TGTGCCAGCAGCCCGGGACTAGCGGGGGGCGAGCAGTACTTC; CDR3 protein: CASSPGLAGGEQYF; D gene: TRBD2; clone size: once; J gene: TRBJ2-7; V gene: TRBV4-2
CDR3 DNA: TGTGCCAGCAGTTCCATCCGGGACAGGGTCGGCTACACCTTC; CDR3 protein: CASSSIRDRVGYTF; D gene: TRBD1; clone size: -; J gene: TRBJ1-2; V gene: TRBV27
CDR3 DNA: TGTGCCTGGGCTAAGAAGTATGAGCAGTTCTTC; CDR3 protein: CAWAKKYEQFF; D gene: -; clone size: -; J gene: TRBJ2-1; V gene: TRBV30
CDR3 DNA: TGCGCCAGCAGCCACGACAGGTCCGCTGACTATGGCTACACCTTC; CDR3 protein: CASSHDRSADYGYTF; D gene: -; clone size: -; J gene: TRBJ1-2; V gene: TRBV4-3
CDR3 DNA: TGTGCCAGTAGTACCTCCCGGGACTATACAGGGGATGAGCAGTTCTTC; CDR3 protein: CASSTSRDYTGDEQFF; D gene: -; clone size: -; J gene: TRBJ2-1; V gene: TRBV19
CDR3 DNA: TGTGCCAGTAGTAGTCCAGGGGGCGCGAGCACTGAAGCTTTCTTT; CDR3 protein: CASSSPGGASTEAFF; D gene: TRBD1; clone size: -; J gene: TRBJ1-1; V gene: TRBV19
CDR3 DNA: TGTGCCAGTAGTATAGTGGGGATCGAGACCCAGTACTTC; CDR3 protein: CASSIVGIETQYF; D gene: -; clone size: once; J gene: TRBJ2-5; V gene: TRBV19
CDR3 DNA: TGCGCCAGCAGCTCCCGGGGGACTGAAGCTTTCTTT; CDR3 protein: CASSSRGTEAFF; D gene: -; clone size: -; J gene: TRBJ1-1; V gene: TRBV5-1
CDR3 DNA: TGTGCCAGCAGCTTAGGGACAGGGGAGGGCGAGCAGTACTTC; CDR3 protein: CASSLGTGEGEQYF; D gene: TRBD1; clone size: -; J gene: TRBJ2-7; V gene: TRBV7-2
CDR3 DNA: TGTGCCAGCAGCTTATTACACACTGAAGCTTTCTTT; CDR3 protein: CASSLLHTEAFF; D gene: -; clone size: few; J gene: TRBJ1-1; V gene: TRBV7-9
CDR3 DNA: TGTGCCAGCAGTAAACGGAGCTCTGGAAACACCATATATTTT; CDR3 protein: CASSKRSSGNTIYF; D gene: -; clone size: -; J gene: TRBJ1-3; V gene: TRBV28
CDR3 DNA: TGTGCCTGGAGTGCCGGGGGGGGCAATTCACCCCTCCACTTT; CDR3 protein: CAWSAGGGNSPLHF; D gene: -; clone size: -; J gene: TRBJ1-6; V gene: TRBV30
CDR3 DNA: TGTGCCAGCAGCTCCCCCGGGTGGACTAGCGGGGGGGCCGAAGATACGCAGTATTTT; CDR3 protein: CASSSPGWTSGGAEDTQYF; D gene: TRBD2; clone size: -; J gene: TRBJ2-3; V gene: TRBV13
CDR3 DNA: TGTGCCAGCAGTAACCAGGGTTCATATGGCTACACCTTC; CDR3 protein: CASSNQGSYGYTF; D gene: -; clone size: -; J gene: TRBJ1-2; V gene: TRBV25-1
CDR3 DNA: TGCGCCAGCAGCTTGAGGGGACTGGACTACAATGAGCAGTTCTTC; CDR3 protein: CASSLRGLDYNEQFF; D gene: -; clone size: -; J gene: TRBJ2-1; V gene: TRBV5-1
CDR3 DNA: TGCGCCAGCAGCCCATTATCTCCAGGGGCCAACGTCCTGACTTTC; CDR3 protein: CASSPLSPGANVLTF; D gene: -; clone size: -; J gene: TRBJ2-6; V gene: TRBV4-1
CDR3 DNA: TGTGCCAGCAGCCCTCGGTCCTACAATGAGCAGTTCTTC; CDR3 protein: CASSPRSYNEQFF; D gene: -; clone size: -; J gene: TRBJ2-1; V gene: TRBV7-9
CDR3 DNA: TGCGCCAGCAGCTTACTAGCAGATACGCAGTATTTT; CDR3 protein: CASSLLADTQYF; D gene: -; clone size: few; J gene: TRBJ2-3; V gene: TRBV5-1
CDR3 DNA: TGTGCTAGTGGTTTGGTATTGTCCGGCAGGGTAGGATCTAACTATGGCTACACCTTC; CDR3 protein: CASGLVLSGRVGSNYGYTF; D gene: -; clone size: -; J gene: TRBJ1-2; V gene: TRBV12-5
CDR3 DNA: TGTGCCAGCAGCCGCACAGGGGGTAATTCACCCCTCCACTTT; CDR3 protein: CASSRTGGNSPLHF; D gene: TRBD1; clone size: -; J gene: TRBJ1-6; V gene: TRBV5-4
CDR3 DNA: TGTGCCAGCAGCTTGTTCAGGGGGCCTTTTGGAAACACCATATATTTT; CDR3 protein: CASSLFRGPFGNTIYF; D gene: TRBD1; clone size: -; J gene: TRBJ1-3; V gene: TRBV5-6
CDR3 DNA: TGTGCCAGCAGTGAAGAGGGGGGGCCTACAGATACGCAGTATTTT; CDR3 protein: CASSEEGGPTDTQYF; D gene: -; clone size: -; J gene: TRBJ2-3; V gene: TRBV2
CDR3 DNA: TGTGCCAGCTCACCAAAGTGGGCGGGGGGGCACTCAGATACGCAGTATTTT; CDR3 protein: CASSPKWAGGHSDTQYF; D gene: TRBD2; clone size: -; J gene: TRBJ2-3; V gene: TRBV18
CDR3 DNA: TGCGCCAGCAGTGCGGGGGGGGTTCTCCTCTACGAGCAGTACTTC; CDR3 protein: CASSAGGVLLYEQYF; D gene: TRBD2; clone size: -; J gene: TRBJ2-7; V gene: TRBV5-1
CDR3 DNA: TGTGCCAGCAGCCCCCTTCCATTGGGACAGGGGAACACTGAAGCTTTCTTT; CDR3 protein: CASSPLPLGQGNTEAFF; D gene: TRBD1; clone size: -; J gene: TRBJ1-1; V gene: TRBV9
CDR3 DNA: TGTGCCACCAGCAGAGGGGATAGCTCCTACAATGAGCAGTTCTTC; CDR3 protein: CATSRGDSSYNEQFF; D gene: -; clone size: -; J gene: TRBJ2-1; V gene: TRBV15
CDR3 DNA: TGTGCCATCAGATCCCGGGACAGGGGATACTCTGAAGCTTTCTTT; CDR3 protein: CAIRSRDRGYSEAFF; D gene: TRBD1; clone size: -; J gene: TRBJ1-1; V gene: TRBV10-3
CDR3 DNA: TGTGCCAGCAAGACAGGGGGCACTGAAGCTTTCTTT; CDR3 protein: CASKTGGTEAFF; D gene: TRBD1; clone size: -; J gene: TRBJ1-1; V gene: TRBV27
CDR3 DNA: TGTGCCACCAGCGCCCCGGGACTCCATAGCAATCAGCCCCAGCATTTT; CDR3 protein: CATSAPGLHSNQPQHF; D gene: -; clone size: -; J gene: TRBJ1-5; V gene: TRBV15
CDR3 DNA: TGTGCCAGCAGGAGGGGTGGGGGACAAAACTATGGCTACACCTTC; CDR3 protein: CASRRGGGQNYGYTF; D gene: -; clone size: -; J gene: TRBJ1-2; V gene: TRBV6-5
CDR3 DNA: TGTGCCAGCAGCTTAGCGGGGGTGAACACTGAAGCTTTCTTT; CDR3 protein: CASSLAGVNTEAFF; D gene: -; clone size: -; J gene: TRBJ1-1; V gene: TRBV7-2
CDR3 DNA: TGCGCCAGCAGCTTAAGAAGGGCGAACACAGATACGCAGTATTTT; CDR3 protein: CASSLRRANTDTQYF; D gene: -; clone size: -; J gene: TRBJ2-3; V gene: TRBV4-3
CDR3 DNA: TGTGCCAGCAGCTCCCCCTCCCTCTCCGGGACTAGCGGCTTCAACGAGCAGTACTTC; CDR3 protein: CASSSPSLSGTSGFNEQYF; D gene: TRBD2; clone size: -; J gene: TRBJ2-7; V gene: TRBV7-6